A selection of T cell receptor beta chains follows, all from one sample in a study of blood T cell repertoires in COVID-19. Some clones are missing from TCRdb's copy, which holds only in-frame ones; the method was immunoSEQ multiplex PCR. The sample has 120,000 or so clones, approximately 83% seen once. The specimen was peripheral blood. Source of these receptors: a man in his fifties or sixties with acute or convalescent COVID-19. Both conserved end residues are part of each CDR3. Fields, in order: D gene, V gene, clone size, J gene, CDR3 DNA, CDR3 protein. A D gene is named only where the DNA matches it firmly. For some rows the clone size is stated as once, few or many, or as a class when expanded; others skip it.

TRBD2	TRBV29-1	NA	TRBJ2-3	TGCAGCGTTGAACATCGACTAGCGGGGGCAGATACGCAGTATTTT	CSVEHRLAGADTQYF
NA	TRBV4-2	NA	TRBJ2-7	TGTGCCAGCAGCCAAGGGGGCAGCCAACCGAGGGAGCAGTACTTC	CASSQGGSQPREQYF
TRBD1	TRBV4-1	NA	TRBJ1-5	TGCGCCAGCAGCCAAGAAATTGCAGGGGGAAATCAGCCCCAGCATTTT	CASSQEIAGGNQPQHF
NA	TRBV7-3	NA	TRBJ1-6	TGTGCCAGCAGCTTACAGGGCCAAAATTCACCCCTCCACTTT	CASSLQGQNSPLHF
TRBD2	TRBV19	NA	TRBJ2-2	TGTGCCAGCTCCCTGGGACTAGCGGACACCGGGGAGCTGTTTTTT	CASSLGLADTGELFF
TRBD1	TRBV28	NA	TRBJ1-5	TGTGCCAGCACCCCAGGGGGTAGCAATCAGCCCCAGCATTTT	CASTPGGSNQPQHF
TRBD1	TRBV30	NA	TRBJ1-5	TGTGCCTGGAATTCACAGGGGAATCAGCCCCAGCATTTT	CAWNSQGNQPQHF
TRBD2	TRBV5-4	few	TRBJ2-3	TGTGCCAGCAGCTGGGGACTAGCGGGAGATACGCAGTATTTT	CASSWGLAGDTQYF
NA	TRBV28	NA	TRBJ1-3	TGTGCCAGCCAAACCCAGGACAGCGACTTTGACTCTGGAAACACCATATATTTT	CASQTQDSDFDSGNTIYF
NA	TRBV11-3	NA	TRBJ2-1	TGTGCCAGCAGCTTAGGGGGCGGGATCTCCTACAATGAGCAGTTCTTC	CASSLGGGISYNEQFF
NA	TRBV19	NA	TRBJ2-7	TGTGCCAGTAGTTTTTCCGGCGGGCGCGAGCAGTACTTC	CASSFSGGREQYF
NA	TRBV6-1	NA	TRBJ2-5	TGTGCCAGCAGTGGACCCGGGGATGTGCCAGCGGTGTACCAAGAGACCCAGTACTTC	CASSGPGDVPAVYQETQYF
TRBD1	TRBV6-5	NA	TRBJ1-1	TGTGCCAGCAGTTACGGACAGGGAGTTGGCACTGAAGCTTTCTTT	CASSYGQGVGTEAFF
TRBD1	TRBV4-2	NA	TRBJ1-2	TGTGCCAGCAGTAGGGGGCCTAACTATGGCTACACCTTC	CASSRGPNYGYTF
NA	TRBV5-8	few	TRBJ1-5	TGTGCCAGCAGCAATATAAACAGGCAGCCCCAGCATTTT	CASSNINRQPQHF
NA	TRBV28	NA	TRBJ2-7	TGTGCCAGCAGCCCCCCTGGCGGTGGCCTCGAGCAGTACTTC	CASSPPGGGLEQYF
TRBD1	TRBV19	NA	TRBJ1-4	TGTGCCAGTAGTGCCTCCGGGACAGTAAATGAAAAACTGTTTTTT	CASSASGTVNEKLFF
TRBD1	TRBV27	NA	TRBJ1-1	TGTGCCAGCAGCCCGGGACAGGGGGCATGGGGCACTGAAGCTTTCTTT	CASSPGQGAWGTEAFF
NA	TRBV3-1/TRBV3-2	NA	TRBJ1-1	TGTGCCAGCAGCCCAGAGAGGGTAGGGACTGAAGCTTTCTTT	CASSPERVGTEAFF
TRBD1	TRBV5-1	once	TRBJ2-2	TGCGCCAGCAGCTTTAACCCGGGACAGACAAACACCGGGGAGCTGTTTTTT	CASSFNPGQTNTGELFF
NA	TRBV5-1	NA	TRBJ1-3	TGCGCCAGCAGGAAGGGGACAGGAAACACCATATATTTT	CASRKGTGNTIYF
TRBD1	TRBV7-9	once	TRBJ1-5	TGTGCCAGCAGCTTAGAGTTGGGACAGGGCAATCAGCCCCAGCATTTT	CASSLELGQGNQPQHF
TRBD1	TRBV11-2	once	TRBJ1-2	TGTGCCAGCAGCTTTAGACAGGGTGGCTACACCTTC	CASSFRQGGYTF
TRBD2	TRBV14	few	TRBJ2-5	TGTGCCAGCAGCCAACGTCTAGCGGGAGAGAGGGAGACCCAGTACTTC	CASSQRLAGERETQYF